Listed below are T cell receptor beta chains from one sample, sequenced in a study of blood T cell repertoires in COVID-19. The table came from immunoSEQ multiplex PCR; TCRdb's copy has only in-frame clones and leaves some out. The sample lists about 400,000 clones, roughly nine tenths occurring once. The sequenced material came from PBMCs or T cells enriched from blood (not recorded which). These receptors originate from a woman younger than 35 with acute COVID-19. Both conserved end residues are part of each CDR3. D genes are given only for firm matches. Not all rows give a size; the values are once, few, many and, for expanded clones, a class.

len	j_gene	abundance	v_gene	d_gene	CDR3nt	CDR3aa
16	TRBJ1-5	NA	TRBV24-1	TRBD1	TGTGCCACCAGTGATTCCGGGACAGCTCAGGTACAGCCCCAGCATTTT	CATSDSGTAQVQPQHF
14	TRBJ1-5	NA	TRBV15	NA	TGTGCCACGACTGAGACGGGAGCGGGTCAGCCCCAGCATTTT	CATTETGAGQPQHF
13	TRBJ1-5	NA	TRBV9	NA	TGTGCCAGCAGCGTTTCAGGGAATCAGCCCCAGCATTTT	CASSVSGNQPQHF
14	TRBJ2-2	NA	TRBV27	NA	TGTGCCAGCAGTTTATCCAGGGGTTCCGGGGAGCTGTTTTTT	CASSLSRGSGELFF
16	TRBJ2-1	NA	TRBV7-6	TRBD1	TGTGCCAGCAGCTTAGGACAGGGTAGTTCCTACAATGAGCAGTTCTTC	CASSLGQGSSYNEQFF
15	TRBJ1-2	once	TRBV3-1/TRBV3-2	NA	TGTGCCAGCAGCCAAACGGACAGCTTTAACTATGGCTACACCTTC	CASSQTDSFNYGYTF
12	TRBJ1-1	NA	TRBV18	NA	TGTGCCAGCTCACCCAAGGGGTCTGAAGCTTTCTTT	CASSPKGSEAFF
12	TRBJ1-1	NA	TRBV9	TRBD1	TGTGCCAGCAGCGCCCAGACAGGGGAAGCTTTCTTT	CASSAQTGEAFF
14	TRBJ2-2	NA	TRBV5-1	NA	TGCGCCAGCAGCTTGGACGGGAACACCGGGGAGCTGTTTTTT	CASSLDGNTGELFF
18	TRBJ1-6	NA	TRBV7-6	NA	TGTGCCAGCAGCTTAGCGCCGCTGGGGCCAGCGGGTCATTCACCCCTCCACTTT	CASSLAPLGPAGHSPLHF
15	TRBJ2-7	NA	TRBV28	NA	TGTGCCAGCAGTCTCAACCTCGGGACTCTACGCGAGCAGTACTTC	CASSLNLGTLREQYF
15	TRBJ2-7	NA	TRBV19	TRBD2	TGTGCCAGTAGTATAGTGCTAGCGGGATTCTACGAGCAGTACTTC	CASSIVLAGFYEQYF
12	TRBJ2-7	NA	TRBV14	NA	TGTGCCAGCAGCCAAGCTAGACTGGTGCAGTACTTC	CASSQARLVQYF
15	TRBJ1-6	few	TRBV3-1/TRBV3-2	TRBD1	TGTGCCAGCAGCCAAGAGGGACAGGGCCATTCACCCCTCCACTTT	CASSQEGQGHSPLHF
14	TRBJ1-6	NA	TRBV19	TRBD1	TGTGCCAGTAGTACCGACAGGGAGTTTTCACCCCTCCACTTT	CASSTDREFSPLHF
15	TRBJ2-7	NA	TRBV10-2	TRBD2	TGCGCCAGCAGGGCGGGAGGGAGGAGCTCCTACGAGCAGTACTTC	CASRAGGRSSYEQYF
17	TRBJ2-3	NA	TRBV13	NA	TGTGCCAGCAGCTTAGGCTTTAGGACACCAAGCACAGATACGCAGTATTTT	CASSLGFRTPSTDTQYF
19	TRBJ2-5	few	TRBV18	TRBD2	TGTGCCAGCTCACCAGATCTAGCGGGGAGCGGAAGGTACCAAGAGACCCAGTACTTC	CASSPDLAGSGRYQETQYF
15	TRBJ2-3	NA	TRBV20-1	NA	TGCAGTGCTAGTGGAGGGTCCCTAAGCACAGATACGCAGTATTTT	CSASGGSLSTDTQYF
15	TRBJ2-7	NA	TRBV5-1	TRBD1	TGCGCCAGCAGCTATCCGGACAGGGTTTCTAGGGAGCAGTACTTC	CASSYPDRVSREQYF
15	TRBJ1-5	NA	TRBV19	TRBD1	TGTGCCAGTAGTATAGGACAGGGGAACTCTCAGCCCCAGCATTTT	CASSIGQGNSQPQHF
15	TRBJ2-7	once	TRBV7-9	TRBD1	TGTGCCAGCAGCTTCTCGACAGGGGACGCCTACGAGCAGTACTTC	CASSFSTGDAYEQYF
15	TRBJ1-6	NA	TRBV18	NA	TGTGCCAGCTCACCTAGTTCTCAGCGGCATTCACCCCTCCACTTT	CASSPSSQRHSPLHF
14	TRBJ2-7	NA	TRBV27	NA	TGTGCCGGAACCCGACTAGGCACGCTCCGCGAGCAGTACTTC	CAGTRLGTLREQYF
13	TRBJ2-7	NA	TRBV7-2	NA	TGTGCCAGCAGCTACAGGGGGGGCCACGAGCAGTACTTC	CASSYRGGHEQYF
15	TRBJ2-3	NA	TRBV28	TRBD2	TGTGCCAGCAGTTGGGCGGGAGAGTCTCCAGATACGCAGTATTTT	CASSWAGESPDTQYF
15	TRBJ2-3	once	TRBV28	TRBD1	TGTGCCAGCAGTCCGGGACAGGGGAACACAGATACGCAGTATTTT	CASSPGQGNTDTQYF